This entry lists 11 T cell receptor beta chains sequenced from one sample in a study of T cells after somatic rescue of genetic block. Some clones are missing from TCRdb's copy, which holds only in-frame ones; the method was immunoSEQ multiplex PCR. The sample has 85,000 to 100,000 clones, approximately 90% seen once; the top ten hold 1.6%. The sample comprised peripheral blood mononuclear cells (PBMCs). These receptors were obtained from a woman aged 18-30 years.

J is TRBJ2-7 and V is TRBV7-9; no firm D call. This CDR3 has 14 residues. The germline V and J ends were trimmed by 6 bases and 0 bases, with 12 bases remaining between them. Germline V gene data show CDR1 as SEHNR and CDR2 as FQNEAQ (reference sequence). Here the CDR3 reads CASSTLAVSYEQYF. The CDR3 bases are TGTGCCAGCAGTACGTTGGCTGTCTCCTACGAGCAGTACTTC.

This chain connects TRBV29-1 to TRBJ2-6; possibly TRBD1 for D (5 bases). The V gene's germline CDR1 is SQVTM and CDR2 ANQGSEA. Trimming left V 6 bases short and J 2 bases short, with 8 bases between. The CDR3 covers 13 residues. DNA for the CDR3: TGCAGCGTCGAGACAGCTGGGGCCAACGTCCTGACTTTC. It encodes CSVETAGANVLTF.

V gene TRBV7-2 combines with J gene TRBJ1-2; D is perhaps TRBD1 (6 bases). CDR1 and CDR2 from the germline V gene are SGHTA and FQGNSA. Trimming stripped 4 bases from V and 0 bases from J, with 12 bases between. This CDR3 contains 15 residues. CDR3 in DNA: TGTGCCAGCAGCTCGACAGGTGCAACTAACTATGGCTACACCTTC. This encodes CASSSTGATNYGYTF.

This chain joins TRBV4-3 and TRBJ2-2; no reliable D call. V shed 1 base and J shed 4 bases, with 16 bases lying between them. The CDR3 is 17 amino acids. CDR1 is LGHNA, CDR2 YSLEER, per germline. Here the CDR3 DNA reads TGCGCCAGCAGCCAAGGCACCTTGACCTTTCCCACCGGGGAGCTGTTTTTT. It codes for CASSQGTLTFPTGELFF.

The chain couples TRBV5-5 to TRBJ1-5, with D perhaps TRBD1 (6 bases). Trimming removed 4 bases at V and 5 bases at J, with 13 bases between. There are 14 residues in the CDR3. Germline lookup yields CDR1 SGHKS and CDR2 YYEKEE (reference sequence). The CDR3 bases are TGTGCCAGCAGCCGTACTGGGGGCGATCAGCCCCAGCATTTT. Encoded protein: CASSRTGGDQPQHF.

CDR3 protein: CASSLRTSGETQYF. The DNA for the CDR3 is TGTGCCAGCAGCTTACGGACTAGCGGTGAGACCCAGTACTTC. This chain uses TRBV7-9 with TRBJ2-5; 10 bases are shared with TRBD2. Germline values: CDR1 SEHNR, CDR2 FQNEAQ (reference sequence). This CDR3 is built from 14 residues. J gave up 5 bases and V 2 bases, and 2 bases lay outside the gene matches.

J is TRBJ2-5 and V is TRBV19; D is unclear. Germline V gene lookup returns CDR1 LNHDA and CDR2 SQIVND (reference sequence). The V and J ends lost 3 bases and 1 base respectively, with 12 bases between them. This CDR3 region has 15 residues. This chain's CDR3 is CASSIGQPLQETQYF. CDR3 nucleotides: TGTGCCAGTAGTATCGGGCAGCCCCTCCAAGAGACCCAGTACTTC.

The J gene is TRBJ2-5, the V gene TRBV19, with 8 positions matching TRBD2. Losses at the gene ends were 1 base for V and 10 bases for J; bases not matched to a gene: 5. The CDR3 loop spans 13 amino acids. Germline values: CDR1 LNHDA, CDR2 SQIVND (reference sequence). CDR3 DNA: TGTGCCAGTAGTATAGTCGGGAGGGGTGGCCAGTACTTC. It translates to CASSIVGRGGQYF.

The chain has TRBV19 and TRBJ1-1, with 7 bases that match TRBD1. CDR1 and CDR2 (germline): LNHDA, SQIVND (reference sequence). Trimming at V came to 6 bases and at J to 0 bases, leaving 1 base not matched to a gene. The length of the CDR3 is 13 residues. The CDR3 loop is CASRTGLNTEAFF. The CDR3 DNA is TGTGCCAGTAGGACAGGGTTGAACACTGAAGCTTTCTTT.

CDR3 sequence: CASSLVGTAYEQYF. CDR3 DNA sequence: TGTGCCAGCAGTTTAGTGGGGACCGCCTACGAGCAGTACTTC. The chain employs TRBV28 and TRBJ2-7, with D tentatively TRBD1 or TRBD2 (5 bases each). The CDR3 runs 14 residues. Germline-derived CDR1 and CDR2 are MDHEN and SYDVKM. Trimming shortened V by 2 bases and J by 2 bases, and 10 bases separated the two germline ends.

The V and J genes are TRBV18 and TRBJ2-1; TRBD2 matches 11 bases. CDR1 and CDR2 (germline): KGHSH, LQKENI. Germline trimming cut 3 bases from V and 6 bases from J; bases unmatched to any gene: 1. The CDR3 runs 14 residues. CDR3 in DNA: TGTGCCAGCTCACCCGGGACTAGCGGCAATGAGCAGTTCTTC. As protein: CASSPGTSGNEQFF.